This T cell receptor (beta chain) was captured in a study of identical twins. Study outcomes and limitations: Clonotypes of the beta chain that were abundant in cord blood carried fewer insertions (memory repertoires showed none).

This clonotype came up many times. The antigen is undetermined. Per germline, CDR1 SGHRS and CDR2 YFSETQ. Trimming removed 0 bases from V and 4 bases from J, with 11 bases in between. The length of the CDR3 is 16 residues. TCRdb passed the 5' RACE reads through MiXCR, listing each CDR3 protein once. The table has 420,000 or so distinct CDR3 sequences, less than 20% seen once. This chain links TRBV5-1 with TRBJ1-6; D is undetermined. The receptor comes from a man in his forties or fifties in good health. Material for sequencing was naive T cells sorted from blood. CDR3 loop: CASSLAPGRYNSPLHF. In DNA, the CDR3 is TGCGCCAGCAGCTTGGCCCCCGGGCGGTATAATTCACCCCTCCACTTT. Using reference TRBV5-1 and TRBJ1-6 for the parts outside the CDR3, the full variable domain is KAGVTQTPRYLIKTRGQQVTLSCSPISGHRSVSWYQQTPGQGLQFLFEYFSETQRNKGNFPGRFSGRQFSNSRSEMNVSTLELGDSALYLCASSLAPGRYNSPLHFGNGTRLTVT.